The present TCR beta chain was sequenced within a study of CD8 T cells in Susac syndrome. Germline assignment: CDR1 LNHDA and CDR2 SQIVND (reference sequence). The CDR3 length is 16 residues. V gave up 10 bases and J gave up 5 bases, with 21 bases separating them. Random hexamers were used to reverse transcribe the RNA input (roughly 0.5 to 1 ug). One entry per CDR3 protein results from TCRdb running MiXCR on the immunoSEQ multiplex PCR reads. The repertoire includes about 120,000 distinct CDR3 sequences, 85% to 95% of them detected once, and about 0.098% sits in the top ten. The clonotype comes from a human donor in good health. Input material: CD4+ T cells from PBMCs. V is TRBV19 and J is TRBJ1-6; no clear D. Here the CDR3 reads CATKPTAWIDNSPLHF. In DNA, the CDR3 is TGTGCCACCAAGCCAACCGCATGGATCGATAATTCACCCCTCCACTTT.